A selection of T cell receptor beta chains follows, all from one sample in a study of T cells in Graves' hyperthyroidism and ophthalmopathy. TCRdb itself ran the multiplex PCR reads through MiXCR, one entry per CDR3 protein. The data show about 620,000 distinct CDR3 sequences, about a sixth seen once. Sequencing input: blood. These receptor sequences come from a woman in her twenties or thirties with Graves' hyperthyroidism. Each CDR3 is given with its conserved first and last residue. Fields, in order: J gene, clone size, V gene, D gene, CDR3 DNA, CDR3 protein. The D gene is left open where the match is weak. Size tells how often a clone was seen (once, few, many) or the class of an expanded clone, and some rows leave it out.

J gene: TRBJ2-5
clone size: many
V gene: TRBV11-2
D gene: TRBD2
CDR3 DNA: TGTGCCAGCAGCCTCCACCAGGGACTAGCGGGAGGGCCAAGAGAGACCCAGTACTTC
CDR3 protein: CASSLHQGLAGGPRETQYF

J gene: TRBJ2-7
clone size: many
V gene: TRBV20-1
D gene: -
CDR3 DNA: TGCAGTGCTAGAGACGGGAGTGTCAACGAGCAGTACTTC
CDR3 protein: CSARDGSVNEQYF

J gene: TRBJ2-7
clone size: -
V gene: TRBV7-9
D gene: TRBD1
CDR3 DNA: TGTGCCAGCAGCTGGACAGGGGCGAGCTCCTACGAGCAGTACTTC
CDR3 protein: CASSWTGASSYEQYF

J gene: TRBJ2-4
clone size: -
V gene: TRBV18
D gene: -
CDR3 DNA: TGTGCCAGCTCACCCGAAGGGAAGGGCAAAAACATTCAGTACTTC
CDR3 protein: CASSPEGKGKNIQYF

J gene: TRBJ2-5
clone size: many
V gene: TRBV9
D gene: TRBD2
CDR3 DNA: TGTGCCAGCAGCGTTGGGACTACCCAAGAGACCCAGTACTTC
CDR3 protein: CASSVGTTQETQYF

J gene: TRBJ2-7
clone size: -
V gene: TRBV4-3
D gene: -
CDR3 DNA: TGCGCCAGCAGCCAAGAGCGGTTCTCCTACGAGCAGTACTTC
CDR3 protein: CASSQERFSYEQYF

J gene: TRBJ1-6
clone size: few
V gene: TRBV6-1
D gene: TRBD1
CDR3 DNA: TGTGCCAGCAGGGGACAGGGGGTTGTGAATTCACCCCTCCACTTT
CDR3 protein: CASRGQGVVNSPLHF

J gene: TRBJ2-7
clone size: many
V gene: TRBV2
D gene: -
CDR3 DNA: TGTGCCAGCAGAGGGGCGGCGGTGGTCTACGAGCAGTACTTC
CDR3 protein: CASRGAAVVYEQYF

J gene: TRBJ2-2
clone size: -
V gene: TRBV9
D gene: -
CDR3 DNA: TGTGCCAGCAGCGACCCCCTAAGCGCGGCGAACACCGGGGAGCTGTTTTTT
CDR3 protein: CASSDPLSAANTGELFF

J gene: TRBJ2-1
clone size: many
V gene: TRBV6-5
D gene: -
CDR3 DNA: TGTGCCAGCAGTTACCCATACGACAGGCCCTACAATGAGCAGTTCTTC
CDR3 protein: CASSYPYDRPYNEQFF

J gene: TRBJ2-7
clone size: many
V gene: TRBV20-1
D gene: -
CDR3 DNA: TGCAGTGCTAGTCATCAGGAGGCAGGGTCCTACGAGCAGTACTTC
CDR3 protein: CSASHQEAGSYEQYF